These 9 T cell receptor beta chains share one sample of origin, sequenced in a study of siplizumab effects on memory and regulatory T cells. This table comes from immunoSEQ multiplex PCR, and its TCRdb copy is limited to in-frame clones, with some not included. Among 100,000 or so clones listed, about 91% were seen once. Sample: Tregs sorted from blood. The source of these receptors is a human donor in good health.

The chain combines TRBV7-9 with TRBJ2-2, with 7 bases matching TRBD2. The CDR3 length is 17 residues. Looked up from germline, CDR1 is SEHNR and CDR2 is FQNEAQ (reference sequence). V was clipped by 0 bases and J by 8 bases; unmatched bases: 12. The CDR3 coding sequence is TGTGCCAGCAGCTTAGCGGCCCTAGCGGACAAGTCGGGGGAGCTGTTTTTT. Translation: CASSLAALADKSGELFF.

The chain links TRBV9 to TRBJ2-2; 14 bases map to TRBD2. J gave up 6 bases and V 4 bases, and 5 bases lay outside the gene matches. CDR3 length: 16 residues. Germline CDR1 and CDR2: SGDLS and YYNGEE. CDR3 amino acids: CASSSRLAGGSGELFF. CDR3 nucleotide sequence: TGTGCCAGCAGCTCCCGACTAGCGGGAGGGTCCGGGGAGCTGTTTTTT.

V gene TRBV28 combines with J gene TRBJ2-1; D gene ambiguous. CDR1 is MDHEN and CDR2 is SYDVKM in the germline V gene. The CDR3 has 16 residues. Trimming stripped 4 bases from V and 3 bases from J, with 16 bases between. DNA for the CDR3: TGTGCCAGCAGTTCAACGGACGAGCGATACTACAATGAGCAGTTCTTC. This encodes CASSSTDERYYNEQFF.

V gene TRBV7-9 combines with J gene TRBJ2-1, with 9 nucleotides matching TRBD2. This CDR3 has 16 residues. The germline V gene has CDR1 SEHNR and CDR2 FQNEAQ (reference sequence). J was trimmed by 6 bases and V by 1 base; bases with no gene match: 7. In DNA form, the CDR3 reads TGTGCCAGCAGCTTAGTGAGGACTAGCGAAGCCAATGAGCAGTTCTTC. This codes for CASSLVRTSEANEQFF. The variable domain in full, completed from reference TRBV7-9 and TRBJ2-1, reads DTGVSQNPRHKITKRGQNVTFRCDPISEHNRLYWYRQTLGQGPEFLTYFQNEAQLEKSRLLSDRFSAERPKGSFSTLEIQRTEQGDSAMYLCASSLVRTSEANEQFFGPGTRLTVL.

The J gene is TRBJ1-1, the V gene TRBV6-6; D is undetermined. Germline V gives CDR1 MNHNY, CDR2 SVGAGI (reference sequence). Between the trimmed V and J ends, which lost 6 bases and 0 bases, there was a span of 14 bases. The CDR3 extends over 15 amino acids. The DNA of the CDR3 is TGTGCCAGCAGCCCAATTTTCGGGATGAACACTGAAGCTTTCTTT. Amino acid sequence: CASSPIFGMNTEAFF.

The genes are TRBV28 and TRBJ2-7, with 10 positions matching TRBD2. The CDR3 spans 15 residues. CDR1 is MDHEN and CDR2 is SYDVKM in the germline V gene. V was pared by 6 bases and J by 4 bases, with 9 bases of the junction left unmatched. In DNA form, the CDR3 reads TGTGCCAGCAGAGATAGCGGGAGGTCTGGTTACGAGCAGTACTTC. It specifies CASRDSGRSGYEQYF.

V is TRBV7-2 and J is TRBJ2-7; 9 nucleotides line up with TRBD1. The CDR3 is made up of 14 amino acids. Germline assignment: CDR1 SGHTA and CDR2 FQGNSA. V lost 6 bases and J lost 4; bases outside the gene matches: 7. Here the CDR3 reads CASREQGAFYEQYF. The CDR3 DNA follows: TGTGCCAGCAGAGAACAGGGGGCGTTTTACGAGCAGTACTTC. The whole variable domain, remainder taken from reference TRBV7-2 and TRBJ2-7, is GAGVSQSPSNKVTEKGKDVELRCDPISGHTALYWYRQSLGQGLEFLIYFQGNSAPDKSGLPSDRFSAERTGGSVSTLTIQRTQQEDSAVYLCASREQGAFYEQYFGPGTRLTVT.

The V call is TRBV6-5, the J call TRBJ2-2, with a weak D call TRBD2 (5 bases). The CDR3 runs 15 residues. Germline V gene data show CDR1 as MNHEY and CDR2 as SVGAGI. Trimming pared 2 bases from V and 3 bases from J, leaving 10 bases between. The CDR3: CASSYASSYTGELFF. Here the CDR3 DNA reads TGTGCCAGCAGTTACGCTAGCTCATACACCGGGGAGCTGTTTTTT.

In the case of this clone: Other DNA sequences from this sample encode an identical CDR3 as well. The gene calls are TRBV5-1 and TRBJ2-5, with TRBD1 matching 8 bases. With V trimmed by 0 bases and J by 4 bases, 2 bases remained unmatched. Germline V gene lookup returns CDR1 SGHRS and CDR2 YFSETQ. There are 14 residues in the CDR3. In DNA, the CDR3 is TGCGCCAGCAGCTTGGGGACAGGGAGAGAGACCCAGTACTTC. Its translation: CASSLGTGRETQYF.